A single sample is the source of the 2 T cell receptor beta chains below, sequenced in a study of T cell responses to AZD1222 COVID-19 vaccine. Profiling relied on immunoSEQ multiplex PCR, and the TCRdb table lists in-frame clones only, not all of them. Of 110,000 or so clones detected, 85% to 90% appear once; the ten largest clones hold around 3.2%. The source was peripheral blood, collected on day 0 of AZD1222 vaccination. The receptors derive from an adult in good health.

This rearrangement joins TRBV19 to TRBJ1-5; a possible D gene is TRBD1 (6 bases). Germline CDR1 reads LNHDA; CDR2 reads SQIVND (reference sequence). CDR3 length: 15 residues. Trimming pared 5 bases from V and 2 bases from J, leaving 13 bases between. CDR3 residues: CASSPGAVGNQPQHF. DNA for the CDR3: TGTGCCAGTAGTCCGGGGGCAGTGGGCAATCAGCCCCAGCATTTT. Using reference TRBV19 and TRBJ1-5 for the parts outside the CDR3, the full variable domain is DGGITQSPKYLFRKEGQNVTLSCEQNLNHDAMYWYRQDPGQGLRLIYYSQIVNDFQKGDIAEGYSVSREKKESFPLTVTSAQKNPTAFYLCASSPGAVGNQPQHFGDGTRLSIL.

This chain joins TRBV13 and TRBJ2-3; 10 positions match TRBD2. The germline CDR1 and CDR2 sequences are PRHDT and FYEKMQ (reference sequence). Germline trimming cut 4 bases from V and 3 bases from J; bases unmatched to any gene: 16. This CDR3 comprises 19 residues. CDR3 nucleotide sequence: TGTGCCAGCAGCTCCCAAAAGCGGGGGGGCCTGGAGTCGACAGATACGCAGTATTTT. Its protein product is CASSSQKRGGLESTDTQYF.